The clone carrying this TCR beta chain was seen repeatedly, ten times or more. Seattle participants joined during active infection and were tracked over time. The data were obtained in a study of blood T cell repertoires in COVID-19. The overall study: Specimens from acute and convalescent COVID-19 originated in the United States, Italy and Spain. PBMCs, B-cell-depleted T cells, or T cells were the source of the cDNA or gDNA that made up the material.

The germline V gene has CDR1 LNHNV and CDR2 YYDKDF (reference sequence). Between the trimmed V and J ends, which lost 0 bases and 8 bases, there was a span of 11 bases. The length of the CDR3 is 14 residues. In the original analysis: Estimation of nucleated cell counts relied on the amplification of reference gene primers. The protocol was immunoSEQ multiplex PCR, while the TCRdb copy is restricted to in-frame clones and leaves out a portion. The D gene and trimming were derived from the DNA, and the V and J assignments and clone size from that table. The data show about 180,000 clones, roughly 78% seen once.

The sample consisted of peripheral blood. This receptor was identified in a woman aged 60 to 75 with COVID-19, enrolled during active disease. This chain links TRBV15 with TRBJ2-1, with a possible D match to TRBD2 (5 bases). This CDR3 reads CATSRDGLADEQFF. The CDR3 DNA reads as TGTGCCACCAGCAGAGATGGGCTAGCCGATGAGCAGTTCTTC.